The TCR beta chain described here comes from a study of cytomegalovirus exposure and HLA in healthy donors (dated by TCRdb to 2016 to 2017). Background for the entire study: An earlier analysis of roughly 500 of the donors reported approximately 300 Gb of sequence data and 100 million to 140 million unique TCR beta sequences from roughly 200 million T cells. Roughly 300 gigabases of sequencing data and around 87 million unique TCR sequences were included in an early release covering roughly 600 HLA-typed donors. Of the approximately 400 genotyped donors, 75% to 85% were placed in the genetic ancestry cluster associated with self-reported Caucasian donors. The aim of the study was to test whether cataloging public T cell receptors could identify signatures of past pathogen exposure. The study used immunosequencing to profile the T cell repertoires of approximately 690 subjects and linked those repertoires to cytomegalovirus serostatus. In addition to the first cohort of several hundred subjects, a separate validation cohort of 120 different subjects was used. The study combined high-throughput TCR immunosequencing, statistical association of individual TCRs with disease status, and machine learning to predict cytomegalovirus infection status. To study patterns of TCR occurrence, a later analysis re-analyzed previously published TCR beta repertoires from around 700 donors and added high-resolution HLA genotyping. Rather than drawing on any new phenotypic data, the later analysis identified candidate immune exposures from TCR beta sequences and the way those sequences occurred across donors. An earlier analysis of 587 of the donors used high-throughput TCR beta sequencing to judge whether each TCR beta V gene segment behaved as functional or pseudogenic. Alongside the repertoire data, information on donor age, sex, ethnicity and CMV serostatus was compiled. A later genetic analysis took genome-wide SNP genotypes for about three fifths of the 666 donors and used that subset as a discovery cohort. All discovery cohort repertoires had been generated using a single sequencing platform. Both class I and class II loci were covered by HLA typing, at four-digit resolution. Typing coverage differed by locus: A, B, C, DRB1 and DQB1 were typed in roughly 629-630 donors, DQA1 in 522, DPA1 in around 580, and DPB1 in just under 490. About 5 DR-DQ haplotypes were handled as single units for association and clustering, since linkage in the cohort was strong. Across about 370 genotyped donors of the cohort, an average of about 250,000 unique TCR beta nucleotide sequences per donor were sequenced, and roughly 20% of those sequences were non-productive.

Taken from the germline V gene, the CDR1 and CDR2 loops are SGHDT and YYEEEE. V is clipped by 0 bases and J by 3 bases, and the sequence between their germline boundaries is 15 bases long. Reading from cysteine to phenylalanine, the CDR3 counts 16 amino acids. Only CDR3 DNA is held: 48 bases, read in frame from base 1. The cohort consisted of 650 to 700 healthy bone marrow donors. At the time of sampling, all cohort members were nominally healthy, though unrecorded immune exposures were likely present. The donor tested CMV seropositive and was one of the 289 seropositive cohort members. Every donor gave a peripheral blood sample, and the peripheral blood mononuclear cells from that sample were used for TCR beta sequencing. Genomic DNA was extracted from the blood cell samples with the Qiagen DNeasy Blood Extraction Kit. This clone was observed a few times. Its antigen target is currently unknown. Nothing much larger sits one base from this clone, and base qualities are not available.

Paper-wide results and their limitations: Sequencing depth was assumed to be roughly uniform across donors in the presence/absence analyses, though that assumption may not hold. Cytomegalovirus status was reported to be diagnosed by the classifier with high specificity and sensitivity in both the original and validation cohorts. A later analysis found that HLA-associated TCR beta chains were more clonally expanded and had lower generation probabilities than equally common non-associated chains. A cluster of highly shared sequence variants was judged likely to be a technical artifact of the sequencing pipeline. A further reported finding was that TCR beta sequences accurately predicted the HLA-A and HLA-B alleles for most subjects in the first cohort. According to a later analysis, TCR association rates differed among HLA loci, with DRB1 alleles showing the most associated TCRs and HLA-C alleles showing the fewest. Because the 87-base-pair reads could not distinguish some IMGT-functional V segments, including TRBV6-2 and TRBV6-3, those segments were excluded. In vitro tests confirmed that a few of the cytomegalovirus-associated TCR beta chains recognize cytomegalovirus antigens. In a later genetic analysis, fewer N-insertions in productive TCRs were reported among donors in an Asian-associated ancestry cluster than the roughly 640-donor mean. Linkage disequilibrium might explain the correlated functional status among segregating V segments, but an unknown experimental factor could not be ruled out. This cohort had only TCR beta chains sequenced, and the lack of alpha or paired-chain data limited which features could be detected. Because some donors lacked HLA typing at each locus, the association tests relied only on the typed subset. According to a later analysis, parvovirus B19, influenza, CMV and Epstein-Barr virus appeared linked to several top co-occurrence clusters. Immune exposure information for the cohort was limited to CMV serostatus. In the study, about 150 TCR beta chains were listed as associated with cytomegalovirus. Broadly in line with IMGT annotations, most TCR beta V segments showed up in productive rearrangements about 87% or about 30% of the time in an earlier analysis of 587 of the donors. At a false discovery rate of 0.05, a later analysis linked roughly 17,000 TCR beta sequences to specific HLA alleles. A later analysis found that most CMV-associated TCR beta chains appeared HLA-restricted, with HLA associations seemingly driven largely by CMV exposure. The authors suggested that the approach could potentially be generalized to other disease states and immunological phenotypes. Because counts were too low, seventeen rarely observed V segments, including chromosome 9 orphons, were excluded from the earlier analysis of a few hundred of the donors. Most TCR sequences were seen in very few donors, while some public TCRs were found in many individuals. When HLA alleles, especially DR and DQ, strongly co-occurred, TCR associations were difficult to assign to individual alleles. In a later genetic analysis, a missense DCLRE1C variant was associated with V-gene and J-gene trimming of TCR beta chains, and the association was replicated in an independent cohort.

The library was prepared using the immunoSEQ multiplex PCR assay. A mixture of 60 forward primers for TCR Vbeta segments and 13 reverse primers for TCR Jbeta segments was used in the multiplex PCR. A multiplex PCR assay on genomic DNA amplified the CDR3 region of rearranged TCR beta genes. The amplified TCR beta libraries were sequenced on the Illumina HiSeq System as 87-base-pair reads. In the original analysis: Across the 670 or so repertoires, a later analysis counted tens of millions of unique TCR beta chains, roughly 11 million of which were shared by at least two donors. Raw reads were error-corrected and collapsed into unique sequences by a nearest-neighbor algorithm in which closely related sequences were merged to remove PCR and sequencing errors. CDR3 sequences were aligned to IMGT reference sequences to assign V, D and J gene segments. For a sequence to be retained, at least a six-nucleotide match to both a V gene segment and a J gene segment was required. Rearrangements were called productive when the CDR3 lacked stop codons and stayed in frame with V and J; all others were non-productive. Following IMGT convention, CDR3 was defined as the stretch from the second conserved V-encoded cysteine to the conserved J-encoded phenylalanine. The earlier analysis of about 570 of the donors excluded any sequence lacking an unambiguous match to a single V gene segment. An earlier analysis of a few hundred of the donors classified V segments as functional when productive rearrangements were above 56.7% and as segregating when the standard deviation between donors was above 5%. A statistical classification framework was built to diagnose cytomegalovirus status from the catalog of TCR beta chain sequences. A later analysis assigned V and J genes by comparing TCR nucleotide sequences with IMGT/GENE-DB human TR gene sequences. In a later analysis, CDR3 sequences and most-parsimonious VDJ recombination scenarios were assigned using the TCRdist pipeline. In a later analysis, each TCR beta chain was defined by its CDR3 amino acid sequence together with its V-gene family, and reads lacking a unique V-gene family were excluded. As a way to deal with suspected cross-contamination and a sequencing artifact, a later analysis dropped hundreds of nucleotide sequences that were highly shared and had low generation probability. A later analysis calculated a clonal expansion index for each public chain from normalized within-repertoire ranks of inferred template counts. In a later analysis, generation probabilities were computed using a VDJ recombination model fitted to out-of-frame rearrangements, and the results were checked against IGoR. Hypergeometric tests were used in a later analysis to score TCR-TCR, TCR-HLA and TCR-CMV co-occurrence, with a repertoire-size bias correction applied to the TCR pairs. To estimate false discovery rates, a later analysis permuted the HLA or CMV assignments 20 times. In a later analysis, co-occurring TCRs were grouped using DBSCAN, with TCRdist sequence similarity added in when clustering inside HLA-allele-positive subsets. Repertoires with fewer than 30,000 or more than 120,000 public chains, plus five repertoires with anomalous nucleotide sharing, were excluded from co-occurrence clustering. TCRdb obtained this table from immuneACCESS and retained in-frame rearrangements with V and J assigned. These tables miss some clones; where compared with another copy, unresolved V genes account for less than half of the shortfall, and the remainder is unexplained. D and trimming come from the DNA, and the V and J calls and clone size come from that table. For this sample there are 81,000 or so clones; approximately 60% appear just once. The ten largest clones represent 4.5% to 7% of the sample.

The chain employs TRBV5-6 and TRBJ1-1; the D gene is not confidently resolved. Sequenced sample: PBMCs. The sequence was obtained from a young woman in good health and CMV-seropositive. The nucleotides read TGTGCCAGCAGCTTGGTAATTGGTGGCTTTTACACTGAAGCTTTCTTT. Translated, this gives CASSLVIGGFYTEAFF.